This note documents a single T cell receptor (beta chain) sequence. What was amplified from RNA transcripts were TCR beta CDR3 regions. TCR CDR3 underwent first-round RT-PCR with the HTBI primer set. TCRdb independently ran MiXCR on the multiplex PCR reads; one entry per CDR3 protein. The sample has hundreds of thousands of distinct CDR3 sequences; approximately 16% are singletons. CDR1 is KGHDR and CDR2 is SFDVKD in the germline V gene. The CDR3 is made up of 14 amino acids. Deletions cut 0 bases from V and 15 bases from J, with 17 bases between. These data come from a study of T cells in Graves' hyperthyroidism and ophthalmopathy. The study left out patients who had uncontrolled infection, other autoimmune disease, pregnancy or lactation. Diagnosis relied on clinical symptoms, serum thyroxine and TRAb, thyroid ultrasound and orbital computed tomography. Source material for PBMCs was over 7.5 ml fresh peripheral blood.

The sequenced sample consisted of blood. This clonotype was obtained from a woman aged 18-30 years with Graves' hyperthyroidism. The chain combines TRBV24-1 with TRBJ2-1; D remains unclear. CDR3 amino acids: CATSDLRPSPSGFF. CDR3 nucleotide sequence: TGTGCCACCAGTGATTTGCGCCCCTCTCCTTCGGGGTTCTTC.